The present entry profiles one T cell receptor (beta chain) with its context. Its antigen remains unknown. The ends were cut back, 4 bases at V and 1 base at J, with 4 bases in the middle. CDR1 and CDR2 (germline): SQVTM, ANQGSEA. This CDR3 spans 12 amino acids. Preparation of the TCRbeta library involved a method that used unique molecular identifiers. One entry per CDR3 protein results from TCRdb running MiXCR on the PCR reads. Of 350,000 to 500,000 distinct CDR3 sequences in the sample, 43% were seen once. This sample is drawn from a study of T-cell reconstitution after alpha-beta-depleted transplantation in children. Study results and limitations: Some patients' high day-60 TCRbeta diversity was traced to surviving recipient T cells and thymic progenitors.

The sequencing used PBMCs, collected before TCRalphabeta/CD19-depleted stem cell transplant. This TCR derives from a girl aged 2 to 9 with aplastic anemia, due to receive a stem cell transplant. J is TRBJ2-2 and V is TRBV29-1; no firm D call. The CDR3 sequence is CSVARNTGELFF. In nucleotides, the CDR3 is TGCAGCGTTGCCAGGAACACCGGGGAGCTGTTTTTT.